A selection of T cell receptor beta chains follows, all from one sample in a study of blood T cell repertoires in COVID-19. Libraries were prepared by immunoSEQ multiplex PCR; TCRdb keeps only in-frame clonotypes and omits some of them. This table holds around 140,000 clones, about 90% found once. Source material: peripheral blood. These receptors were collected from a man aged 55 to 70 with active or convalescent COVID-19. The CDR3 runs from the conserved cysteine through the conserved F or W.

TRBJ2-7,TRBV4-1,CASSQVRRGPYEQYF
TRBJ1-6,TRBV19,CASTISALPGQGNSPLHF
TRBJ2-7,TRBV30,CAWSVGRTSGWYEQYF
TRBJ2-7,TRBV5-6,CASSHRTAEQYF
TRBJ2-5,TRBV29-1,CSVEGARRETQYF
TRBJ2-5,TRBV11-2,CASSPPMKGPEETQYF
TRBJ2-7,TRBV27,CASSEQGQGPYEQYF
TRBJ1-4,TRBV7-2,CASSFDRGTNEKLFF
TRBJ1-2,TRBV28,CASSQQLAYGYTF
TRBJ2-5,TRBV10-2,CASARDSVQETQYF
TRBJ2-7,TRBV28,CASSSSSGRLSSYEQYF
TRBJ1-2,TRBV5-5,CASSLGSGPANYGYTF
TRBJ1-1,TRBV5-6,CASMRGGTEAFF
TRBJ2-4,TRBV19,CASSWIQGVSKNIQYF
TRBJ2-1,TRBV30,CAWSQGLDYNEQFF
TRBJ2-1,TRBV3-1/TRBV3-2,CASSGLAGSSYNEQFF
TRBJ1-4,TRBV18,CASSRADEKLFF
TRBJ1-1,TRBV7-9,CASSDRFTEAFF
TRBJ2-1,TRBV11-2,CASRRIPRDRGFNEQFF
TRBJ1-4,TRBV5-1,CASSFRPIGEKLFF
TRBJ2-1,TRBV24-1,CATSAPNSGHPNDEQFF
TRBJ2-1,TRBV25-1,CASSVRSGSSYNEQFF
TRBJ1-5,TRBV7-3,CASSLYPEGQPQHF
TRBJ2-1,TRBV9,CASSVGPSGASNEQFF
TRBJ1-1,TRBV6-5,CASSYWGGTEAFF
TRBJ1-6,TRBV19,CASSDTDRRNSPLHF
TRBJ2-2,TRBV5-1,CASSLTGQGNPGELFF
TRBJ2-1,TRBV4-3,CASSQDSGNEQFF
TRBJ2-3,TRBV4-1,CASKREGTDTQYF
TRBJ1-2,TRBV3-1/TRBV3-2,CASSQGRGTNYGYTF
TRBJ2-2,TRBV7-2,CASSLGSRNTGELFF
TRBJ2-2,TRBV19,CASSGSGGLNTGELFF
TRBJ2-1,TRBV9,CASSPTDWSSYNEQFF
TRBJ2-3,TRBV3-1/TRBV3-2,CASSQGTSGSGGTDTQYF
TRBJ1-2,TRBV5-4,CASTRNRGSYGYTF
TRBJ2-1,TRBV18,CASSPLPGGTYNEQFF
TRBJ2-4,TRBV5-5,CASSRGVSLAKNIQYF
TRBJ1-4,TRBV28,CASSYGQGAFYEKLFF
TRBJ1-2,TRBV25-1,CASSPGTANYGYTF
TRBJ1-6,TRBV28,CASSSAGTFNNSPLHF
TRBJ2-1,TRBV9,CASSVVAGEQFF
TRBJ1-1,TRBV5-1,CASSLVHGWDRGAFF
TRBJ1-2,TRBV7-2,CASSQDRVGGYTF
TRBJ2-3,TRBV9,CASSVALGGRPDTQYF
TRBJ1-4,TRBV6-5,CASSWGGGEKLFF
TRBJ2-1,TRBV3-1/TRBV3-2,CASSQLGRKDNEQFF
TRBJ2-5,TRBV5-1,CASCSQPIQETQYF
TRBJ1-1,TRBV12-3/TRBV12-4,CASSFKGAEAFF
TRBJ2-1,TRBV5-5,CASSSSAGYNEQFF
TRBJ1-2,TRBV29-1,CSAGRQGMIYGYTF
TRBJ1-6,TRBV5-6,CASSWIRGNSPLHF
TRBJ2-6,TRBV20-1,CSASRTGRAGANVLTF